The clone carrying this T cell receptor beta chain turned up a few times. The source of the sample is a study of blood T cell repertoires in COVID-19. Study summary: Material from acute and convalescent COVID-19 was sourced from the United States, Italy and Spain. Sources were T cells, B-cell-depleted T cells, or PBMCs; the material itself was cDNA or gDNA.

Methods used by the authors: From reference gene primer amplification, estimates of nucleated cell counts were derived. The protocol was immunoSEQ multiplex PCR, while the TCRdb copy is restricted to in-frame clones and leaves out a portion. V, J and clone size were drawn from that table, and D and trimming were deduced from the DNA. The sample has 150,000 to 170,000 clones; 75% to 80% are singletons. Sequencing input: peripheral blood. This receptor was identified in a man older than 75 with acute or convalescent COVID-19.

The CDR3 DNA reads TGCGCCAGCAGCCCAGGAGGCACCGGGAACACTGAAGCTTTCTTT. Its protein product is CASSPGGTGNTEAFF. The rearrangement joins TRBV5-1 to TRBJ1-1; D gene ambiguous. V lost 4 bases, J lost 1 base, and 14 bases lay in between. Per the germline V gene, CDR1 is SGHRS and CDR2 is YFSETQ. This CDR3 contains 15 residues.